This T cell receptor (beta chain) stems from a study of T cells in Graves' hyperthyroidism and ophthalmopathy. This CDR3 is 12 amino acids long. V shed 4 bases and J shed 7 bases, with 12 bases lying between them. Germline CDR1 SGHKS, CDR2 YYEKEE (reference sequence). It was considered stable Graves' hyperthyroidism when ophthalmopathy did not progress within 18 months. There were TCR beta CDR3 regions amplified from RNA transcripts. The HTBI primer set was used in a first-round RT-PCR of the TCR CDR3. Each CDR3 protein is one row after TCRdb ran MiXCR on the multiplex PCR reads. This sample has 700,000 or so distinct CDR3 sequences; about 16% occur once, and the top ten carry 8.4%. This clonotype was found a few times.

The sequence was obtained from a man younger than 30 with Graves' hyperthyroidism. The chain links TRBV5-5 to TRBJ2-7, with D hard to call. Sequencing was carried out using blood. The CDR3 spells CASSHFGGEQYF. The CDR3 nucleotides are TGTGCCAGCAGCCATTTCGGTGGGGAGCAGTACTTC.